These T cell receptor beta chains were read from a single sample in a study of T cell clonotyping in hematopoietic cell transplantation. This table comes from immunoSEQ multiplex PCR, and its TCRdb copy is limited to in-frame clones, with some not included. Of about 14,000 clones in the sample, just over 85% were seen once. Sequenced here: PBMCs, sampled 100 days after allogeneic stem cell transplant. Receptors were obtained from a male patient aged 45-59 years who had an allogeneic stem cell transplant from an unrelated donor, so T cells may come from the graft donor. Some clones in this sample may be carry-over from other donors' samples. Each CDR3 is given with its conserved first and last residue. D genes are given only for firm matches. Clone size is not always given. Where it is, it says once, few, many or a class for expanded clones.

D | J | size | V | CDR3 | DNA
TRBD1 | TRBJ2-7 | . | TRBV5-1 | CASFDRTGTGDYEQYF | TGCGCCAGCTTCGACCGAACCGGGACAGGGGATTACGAGCAGTACTTC
. | TRBJ2-6 | . | TRBV21-1 | CASRSGVRYSGANVLTF | TGTGCCAGCAGGTCCGGGGTAAGATACTCTGGGGCCAACGTCCTGACTTTC
. | TRBJ1-3 | . | TRBV6-5 | CASSYSGTSGNTIYF | TGTGCCAGCAGTTACTCAGGGACCTCTGGAAACACCATATATTTT
TRBD2 | TRBJ2-3 | . | TRBV11-1 | CASSPGTSGRFDTQYF | TGTGCCAGCAGCCCCGGTACTAGCGGGAGATTCGATACGCAGTATTTT
. | TRBJ1-1 | . | TRBV19 | CASSTWRYTEAFF | TGTGCCAGTAGCACCTGGAGGTACACTGAAGCTTTCTTT
TRBD1 | TRBJ1-1 | . | TRBV5-1 | CASSFSQGAMGTEAFF | TGCGCCAGCAGCTTCTCCCAGGGGGCTATGGGCACTGAAGCTTTCTTT
TRBD2 | TRBJ2-1 | . | TRBV11-1 | CASSAPGTSGYNEQFF | TGTGCCAGCAGCGCCCCCGGGACTAGCGGCTACAATGAGCAGTTCTTC
. | TRBJ2-2 | . | TRBV5-8 | CASSSWPSRSTGELFF | TGTGCCAGCAGCTCATGGCCATCCCGGAGCACCGGGGAGCTGTTTTTT
TRBD1 | TRBJ1-1 | . | TRBV2 | CASSVGTGTANTEAFF | TGTGCCAGCAGTGTTGGGACCGGGACAGCGAACACTGAAGCTTTCTTT
TRBD1 | TRBJ2-7 | . | TRBV29-1 | CSVVEGRGQGAITYEQYF | TGCAGCGTTGTAGAAGGCCGGGGACAGGGGGCGATTACCTACGAGCAGTACTTC
. | TRBJ2-1 | . | TRBV7-9 | CASSSPSGTEGFF | TGTGCCAGCAGCTCCCCCTCAGGCACGGAAGGGTTCTTC
. | TRBJ1-2 | . | TRBV19 | CASSMKYGQNYGYTF | TGTGCCAGTAGTATGAAGTATGGACAGAACTATGGCTACACCTTC
. | TRBJ1-1 | few | TRBV29-1 | CSAWGQTGAPEAFF | TGCAGCGCCTGGGGGCAGACGGGCGCGCCTGAAGCTTTCTTT
TRBD2 | TRBJ2-3 | . | TRBV30 | CAWTGGLSTDTQYF | TGTGCCTGGACGGGAGGACTTAGCACAGATACGCAGTATTTT
. | TRBJ1-1 | once | TRBV19 | CASSASLARRTEAFF | TGTGCCAGTAGTGCAAGTCTCGCAAGGAGGACTGAAGCTTTCTTT
. | TRBJ1-3 | once | TRBV5-6 | CASSLQAYSGNTIYF | TGTGCCAGCAGCTTGCAGGCTTACTCTGGAAACACCATATATTTT
TRBD2 | TRBJ2-3 | . | TRBV28 | CASSPGGAGARTDTQYF | TGTGCCAGCAGCCCCGGGGGAGCGGGAGCGCGTACAGATACGCAGTATTTT
. | TRBJ1-1 | . | TRBV29-1 | CSVGGVNTEAFF | TGCAGCGTTGGGGGGGTAAACACTGAAGCTTTCTTT
TRBD1 | TRBJ2-3 | . | TRBV9 | CASSPRGTVPDTQYF | TGTGCCAGCAGCCCCCGAGGGACAGTCCCAGATACGCAGTATTTT
TRBD1 | TRBJ1-3 | . | TRBV7-7 | CASSVDRASGNTIYF | TGTGCCAGCAGCGTAGACAGGGCCTCTGGAAACACCATATATTTT
. | TRBJ2-7 | . | TRBV6-4 | CASRQRIYEQYF | TGTGCCAGCAGACAGAGAATTTACGAGCAGTACTTC
. | TRBJ2-6 | . | TRBV11-2 | CASSLMGDGANVLTF | TGTGCCAGCAGCCTCATGGGGGATGGGGCCAACGTCCTGACTTTC
. | TRBJ2-1 | . | TRBV19 | CASSIRAETYNEQFF | TGTGCCAGTAGTATAAGGGCGGAAACGTACAATGAGCAGTTCTTC